The source of this T cell receptor beta chain is a study of beta chain features in type 1 diabetes. General study points: When Type 1 diabetes patients were examined, their TCRB CDR3s proved moderately but significantly shorter in all four CD4+ subsets. Naive, central memory and regulatory TCRB repertoires appeared more similar among patients than healthy donors.

CD45RO/CCR7/CD25/CD127/CD95/CD27 separated CD4+ naive, central memory, regulatory and stem cell-like memory cells by sorting. Every isolated RNA sample was fully reverse transcribed, so sequencing captured expressed TCRB transcripts. Some clones are missing from TCRdb's copy, which holds only in-frame ones; the method was immunoSEQ multiplex PCR. Among 680,000 or so clones listed, about an eighth were seen once. This clone was counted only a few times. The antigen is not known. CDR1 and CDR2 (germline): SGHTA, FQGTGA. Trimming left V 1 base short and J 5 bases short, with 8 bases between. The CDR3 length is 13 residues.

The chain has TRBV7-3 and TRBJ2-5; possible D gene TRBD2, 5 bases. Sequences were obtained from naive CD4+ T cells from blood. This clonotype originated in a man aged 18 to 30 with type 1 diabetes. The CDR3 bases are TGTGCCAGCAGCTTAAATAGGGAGGAGACCCAGTACTTC. This sequence encodes CASSLNREETQYF. Combining the CDR3 with reference TRBV7-3 and TRBJ2-5 gives the whole variable domain GAGVSQTPSNKVTEKGKYVELRCDPISGHTALYWYRQSLGQGPEFLIYFQGTGAADDSGLPNDRFFAVRPEGSVSTLKIQRTERGDSAVYLCASSLNREETQYFGPGTRLLVL.